The entry below gives a single T cell receptor (beta chain) sequence along with its context. The CDR3 extends over 11 amino acids. Trimming cost V 10 bases and J 8 bases, with 12 bases left between them. Seattle enrolled patients during active infection and tracked them longitudinally. Per the authors' pipeline: Amplification of reference gene primers was used by the study to estimate nucleated cell counts. Generated by immunoSEQ multiplex PCR, the TCRdb table keeps only in-frame clones and is missing some. V and J calls and clone size are as listed in that table; D and trimming were resolved from the DNA. The data show 300,000 to 400,000 clones, with 87% seen just once and more than 5% held by the top ten. The sample comes from a study of blood T cell repertoires in COVID-19. Study overall: Samples came from the United States, Italy and Spain, spanning acute and convalescent COVID-19. PBMCs, B-cell-depleted T cells, or T cells provided the cDNA or gDNA that made up the material.

This rearrangement joins TRBV12-3 or TRBV12-4 to TRBJ2-1, with D hard to call. The TCR originated in a woman aged 45-60 years with COVID-19, enrolled during active disease. The specimen was peripheral blood. The CDR3 sequence: CATQLEDEQFF. CDR3 nucleotides: TGTGCCACACAACTCGAGGATGAGCAGTTCTTC.